This is a list of T cell receptor beta chains from one sample in a study of blood T cell repertoires in COVID-19. Some clones are missing from TCRdb's copy, which holds only in-frame ones; the method was immunoSEQ multiplex PCR. Of 250,000 to 300,000 clones listed, around 83% were seen once; the top ten hold approximately 4%. Sequencing was performed on peripheral blood. Every receptor here comes from a man between 18 and 29 years old with active or convalescent COVID-19. Each CDR3 is given with its conserved first and last residue. D genes are given only for firm matches. A row's size may be missing; if present it is once, few, many or a size class.

J,size,D,V,DNA,CDR3
TRBJ2-5,NA,NA,TRBV6-5,TGTGCCAGCAGAAGAGGGTTTGGGGAGACCCAGTACTTC,CASRRGFGETQYF
TRBJ2-2,NA,NA,TRBV5-1,TGCGCCAGCAGCTTGGGCCCGACAGTCACCGGGGAGCTGTTTTTT,CASSLGPTVTGELFF
TRBJ1-1,NA,NA,TRBV5-8,TGTGCCAGCACCCTGGGGGCCATCCTAAGGGGAGCTTTCTTT,CASTLGAILRGAFF
TRBJ2-7,NA,NA,TRBV28,TGTGCCGCCGGGGAGCAGTACTTC,CAAGEQYF
TRBJ2-2,NA,TRBD1,TRBV5-1,TGCGCCAGCAGCTACCTAGACAGGGTCAACACCGGGGAGCTGTTTTTT,CASSYLDRVNTGELFF
TRBJ2-2,NA,NA,TRBV18,TGTGCCAGCTCACCTTCAAACTCCGAGGCCGGGGAGCTGTTTTTT,CASSPSNSEAGELFF
TRBJ2-1,NA,TRBD2,TRBV3-1/TRBV3-2,TGTGCCAGCAGCCAAGGTGGAGCGGGGGCCTACAATGAGCAGTTCTTC,CASSQGGAGAYNEQFF
TRBJ1-1,once,NA,TRBV30,TGTGCCTGGATAGAGGTTCGCGCTGAAGCTTTCTTT,CAWIEVRAEAFF
TRBJ1-5,NA,TRBD1,TRBV2,TGTGCCAGCAGGGGGACAGAAAATCAGCCCCAGCATTTT,CASRGTENQPQHF
TRBJ1-4,NA,NA,TRBV10-3,TGTGCCATCAGTGAGTTCCAGGGTGATGAAAAACTGTTTTTT,CAISEFQGDEKLFF
TRBJ1-2,many,TRBD1,TRBV5-1,TGCGCCAGCCGGACAGGGAACTATGGCTACACCTTC,CASRTGNYGYTF
TRBJ1-2,once,NA,TRBV7-9,TGTGCCATCACGGACACACAGGGCCTCTATGGCTACACCTTC,CAITDTQGLYGYTF
TRBJ1-1,once,NA,TRBV4-1,TGCGCCAGCAGCCAGTTTCCTGGGGGGTCTGAAGCTTTCTTT,CASSQFPGGSEAFF
TRBJ1-1,NA,NA,TRBV24-1,TGTGCCACCAGTGACGTCAACACTGAAGCTTTCTTT,CATSDVNTEAFF
TRBJ2-7,NA,TRBD1,TRBV7-4,TGTGCCAGCAGCCTATGGACAGGTTGGTACGAGCAGTACTTC,CASSLWTGWYEQYF
TRBJ2-7,once,TRBD1,TRBV6-6,TGTGCCAGCAGTTACTTATCCGGGACAGGGGGACGGTACTTC,CASSYLSGTGGRYF
TRBJ2-2,NA,TRBD2,TRBV9,TGTGCCAGCAGCGTGGCTAGCGGAACCGGGGAGCTGTTTTTT,CASSVASGTGELFF
TRBJ2-2,NA,NA,TRBV11-3,TGTGCCAGCCGAGCCAGCGTCTCGAACACCGGGGAGCTGTTTTTT,CASRASVSNTGELFF
TRBJ2-1,NA,NA,TRBV19,TGTGCCAGTAGTATCAGGGGTAAATCCTACAATGAGCAGTTCTTC,CASSIRGKSYNEQFF
TRBJ2-3,NA,NA,TRBV7-8,TGTGCCAGCAGCTTATTAGATGGTCCAGATACGCAGTATTTT,CASSLLDGPDTQYF
TRBJ2-1,NA,TRBD2,TRBV2,TGTGCCAGCAGCGAGGTGGGACTAGGGCCTTCCAATGAGCAGTTCTTC,CASSEVGLGPSNEQFF
TRBJ2-5,NA,TRBD2,TRBV9,TGTGCCAGCAGCCCTGGACTAGCAGAGACCCAGTACTTC,CASSPGLAETQYF
TRBJ1-1,NA,NA,TRBV29-1,TGCAGCGCCCGAGGGCTGTCGAACACTGAAGCTTTCTTT,CSARGLSNTEAFF
TRBJ2-7,NA,TRBD2,TRBV6-6,TGTGCCAGCAGTTTCAGGACTAGCGGGAACTACGAGCAGTACTTC,CASSFRTSGNYEQYF
TRBJ2-3,NA,TRBD2,TRBV2,TGTGCCAGCAGTTACACTAGCGCCACAGATACGCAGTATTTT,CASSYTSATDTQYF
TRBJ2-7,NA,TRBD1,TRBV27,TGTGCCAGCAGTTTTACAGGGGACTACGAGCAGTACTTC,CASSFTGDYEQYF
TRBJ2-1,once,NA,TRBV5-4,TGTGCCAGCAGCTTGGGATCCACCAGGAGGCTAGGGAATGAGCAGTTCTTC,CASSLGSTRRLGNEQFF
TRBJ1-5,NA,TRBD1,TRBV3-1/TRBV3-2,TGTGCCAGCAGCCCTACAATGGACAGGGAAGTCGAGCCCCAGCATTTT,CASSPTMDREVEPQHF
TRBJ1-6,NA,NA,TRBV2,TGTGCCAGCAGTGGGTCAGGGATCTCCTATAATTCACCCCTCCACTTT,CASSGSGISYNSPLHF
TRBJ2-7,NA,NA,TRBV10-3,TGTGCCATCAGTGAGTCAACATTCCACGAGCAGTACTTC,CAISESTFHEQYF
TRBJ2-2,NA,NA,TRBV11-2,TGTGCCAGCAGCTCCCCCCGCAGGACGAACACCGGGGAGCTGTTTTTT,CASSSPRRTNTGELFF
TRBJ2-3,NA,NA,TRBV9,TGTGCCAGCAGGCCCTCCACTGATACGCAGTATTTT,CASRPSTDTQYF
TRBJ2-3,NA,NA,TRBV30,TGTGCCTGGAGTGTTTCATACGGGGGTGGGGCCACAGATACGCAGTATTTT,CAWSVSYGGGATDTQYF
TRBJ2-1,NA,TRBD2,TRBV19,TGTGCCCGCTGTGCGGGAGGGCCAGGGGAGCAGTTCTTC,CARCAGGPGEQFF
TRBJ2-7,once,NA,TRBV12-3/TRBV12-4,TGTGCCAGCAGCCCCACGGCAGGCCACGAGCAGTACTTC,CASSPTAGHEQYF
TRBJ2-5,NA,NA,TRBV19,TGTGCCAGTAACCCCGGGACTTTACAAGAGACCCAGTACTTC,CASNPGTLQETQYF
TRBJ1-2,NA,NA,TRBV12-3/TRBV12-4,TGTGCCAGCAGCATGAACTATGGCTACACCTTC,CASSMNYGYTF
TRBJ2-5,NA,NA,TRBV30,TGTGCCTGGACTAGAACTAGACAAGAGACCCAGTACTTC,CAWTRTRQETQYF
TRBJ2-7,NA,TRBD2,TRBV11-3,TGTGCCAGCAGCTTAATCGGAACTAGCGGATACGAGCAGTACTTC,CASSLIGTSGYEQYF
TRBJ1-2,NA,NA,TRBV18,TGTGCCAGCTCACCAATTGAACACATCTATGGCTACACCTTC,CASSPIEHIYGYTF
TRBJ2-7,NA,NA,TRBV28,TGTGCCAGCAGTTCCGCGGGTGTAGTTGACGAGCAGTACTTC,CASSSAGVVDEQYF
TRBJ2-7,once,TRBD1,TRBV2,TGTGCCAGCAGTGGGACAGGAGTCTACGAGCAGTACTTC,CASSGTGVYEQYF
TRBJ1-2,NA,NA,TRBV7-3,TGTGCCAGCAGCCTGACCCAAGGACAGTCTTTC,CASSLTQGQSF
TRBJ1-3,NA,TRBD1,TRBV10-3,TGTGCCATCACCACAGGGGTCCCCTCTGGAAACACCATATATTTT,CAITTGVPSGNTIYF
TRBJ2-1,NA,NA,TRBV6-1,TGTGCCAGCAGTGACAGCGGCAGCTCCTACAATGAGCAGTTCTTC,CASSDSGSSYNEQFF
TRBJ1-1,NA,NA,TRBV5-5,TGTGCCAGCAGCTTGGGGGATCGGGGGACTGAAGCTTTCTTT,CASSLGDRGTEAFF
TRBJ1-1,NA,NA,TRBV6-2/TRBV6-3,TGTGCCAGCAGTTACTCGAGAATTGAAGCTTTCTTT,CASSYSRIEAFF
TRBJ1-2,NA,NA,TRBV24-1,TGTGCCACCAGTGAAGGGGGACCCTATGGCTACACCTTC,CATSEGGPYGYTF
TRBJ2-7,NA,TRBD1,TRBV9,TGTGCCAGCAGCCCCCGACAGGGATCCTACGAGCAGTACTTC,CASSPRQGSYEQYF
TRBJ2-7,NA,TRBD2,TRBV7-9,TGTGCCAGCAGCGTTGGACTAGCGGGATACTCCTACGAGCAGTACTTC,CASSVGLAGYSYEQYF
TRBJ2-1,NA,NA,TRBV7-6,TGTGCCAGCAGCCCCCCTTTAGCCGGCGGCTTCAGCTCCTACAATGAGCAGTTCTTC,CASSPPLAGGFSSYNEQFF
TRBJ2-3,NA,TRBD2,TRBV5-5,TGTGCCAGCAGCGTGGCCCCAGGAGCGGGAGTGACAGATACGCAGTATTTT,CASSVAPGAGVTDTQYF
TRBJ2-1,NA,NA,TRBV29-1,TGCAGCGTTACCATGGATGGCGGCGCTTCCTACAATGAGCAGTTCTTC,CSVTMDGGASYNEQFF
TRBJ1-5,NA,NA,TRBV28,TGTGCCAGCATCCAAAATGGGCAGGGCGCTAGCAATCAGCCCCAGCATTTT,CASIQNGQGASNQPQHF